This T cell receptor (beta chain) was retrieved from a study of cytomegalovirus exposure and HLA in healthy donors. Study-level information: Genotyping showed roughly 76% of roughly 390 donors falling in the Caucasian-associated ancestry cluster. Study outcomes and limitations: An analysis done earlier found most TCR beta V segments productive about 87% or about 30% of the time.

CMV serostatus data were not documented for this donor. The primer mix had 60 Vbeta and 13 Jbeta primers. The method was immunoSEQ multiplex PCR; TCRdb's version includes in-frame clones alone and lacks a portion of them. The table shows fewer than 200,000 clones, with around 86% occurring only once. V trimming: 0 bases; J trimming: 8 bases; junction bases outside the gene matches: 3. Germline V gene data show CDR1 as MNHNY and CDR2 as SVGAGI (reference sequence). The CDR3 consists of 15 residues. A word on this clone: Its specificity is not known.

The chain combines TRBV6-6 with TRBJ1-4, with 10 bases that match TRBD1. Sequenced input: PBMCs. The source of this sequence is a human donor in good health. The CDR3 DNA is TGTGCCAGCAGTTACTCCGGACAGGGGGGGGAAAAACTGTTTTTT. It yields the protein CASSYSGQGGEKLFF.